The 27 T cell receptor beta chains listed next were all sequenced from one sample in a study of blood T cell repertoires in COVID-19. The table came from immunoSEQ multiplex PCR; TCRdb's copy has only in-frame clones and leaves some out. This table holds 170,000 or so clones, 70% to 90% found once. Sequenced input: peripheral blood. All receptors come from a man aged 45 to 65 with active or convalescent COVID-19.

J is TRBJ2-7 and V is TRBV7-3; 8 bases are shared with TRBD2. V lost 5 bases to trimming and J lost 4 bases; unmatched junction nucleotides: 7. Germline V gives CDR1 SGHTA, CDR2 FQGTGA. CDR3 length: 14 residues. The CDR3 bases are TGTGCCAGCAGCCCGCGGGAGGTTGGATACGAGCAGTACTTC. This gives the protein CASSPREVGYEQYF. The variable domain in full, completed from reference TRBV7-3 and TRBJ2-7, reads GAGVSQTPSNKVTEKGKYVELRCDPISGHTALYWYRQSLGQGPEFLIYFQGTGAADDSGLPNDRFFAVRPEGSVSTLKIQRTERGDSAVYLCASSPREVGYEQYFGPGTRLTVT.

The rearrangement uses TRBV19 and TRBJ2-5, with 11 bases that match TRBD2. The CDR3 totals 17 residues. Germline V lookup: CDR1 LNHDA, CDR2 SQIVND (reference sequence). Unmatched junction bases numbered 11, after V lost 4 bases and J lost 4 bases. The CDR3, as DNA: TGTGCCAGTAGTAGGTCGACGACTAGCGGGGAAGGAGAGACCCAGTACTTC. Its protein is CASSRSTTSGEGETQYF.

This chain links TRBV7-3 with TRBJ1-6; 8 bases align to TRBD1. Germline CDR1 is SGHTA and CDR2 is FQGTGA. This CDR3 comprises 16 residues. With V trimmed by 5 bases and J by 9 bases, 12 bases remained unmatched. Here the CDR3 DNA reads TGTGCCAGCAGCCCTACCGACAGGGGTGGATTTTCACCCCTCCACTTT. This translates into CASSPTDRGGFSPLHF.

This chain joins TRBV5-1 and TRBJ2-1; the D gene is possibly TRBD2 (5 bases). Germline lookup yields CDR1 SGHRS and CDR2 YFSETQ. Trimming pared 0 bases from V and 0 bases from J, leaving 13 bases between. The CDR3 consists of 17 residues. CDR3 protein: CASSLEQQRSSYNEQFF. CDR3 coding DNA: TGCGCCAGCAGCTTGGAACAGCAGCGGAGCTCCTACAATGAGCAGTTCTTC.

This chain's CDR3 is CAWNEGAGFGNSPLHF. The DNA for the CDR3 is TGTGCCTGGAACGAAGGGGCAGGGTTTGGCAATTCACCCCTCCACTTT. The chain has TRBV30 and TRBJ1-6, with D possibly TRBD1 on 5 matching bases. V was clipped by 4 bases and J by 7 bases, with 20 bases between them. This CDR3 region has 16 residues. CDR1 is GTSNPN and CDR2 is SVGIG in the germline V gene (reference sequence).

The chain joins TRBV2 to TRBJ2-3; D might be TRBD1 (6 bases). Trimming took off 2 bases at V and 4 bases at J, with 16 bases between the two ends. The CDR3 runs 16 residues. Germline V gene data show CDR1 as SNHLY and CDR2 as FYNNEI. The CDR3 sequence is CASSESLAGVADTQYF. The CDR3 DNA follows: TGTGCCAGCAGTGAATCTTTGGCAGGGGTTGCAGATACGCAGTATTTT.

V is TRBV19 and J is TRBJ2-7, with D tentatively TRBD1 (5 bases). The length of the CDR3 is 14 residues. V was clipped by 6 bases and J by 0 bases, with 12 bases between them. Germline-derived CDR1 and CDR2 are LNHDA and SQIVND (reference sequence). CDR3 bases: TGTGCCAGTAGGGCAGGGCGAAGCTCCTACGAGCAGTACTTC. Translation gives CASRAGRSSYEQYF.

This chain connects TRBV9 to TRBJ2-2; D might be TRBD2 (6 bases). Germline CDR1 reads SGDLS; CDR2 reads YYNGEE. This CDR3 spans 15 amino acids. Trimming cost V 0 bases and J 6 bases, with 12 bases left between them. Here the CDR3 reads CASSVVGGVAGELFF. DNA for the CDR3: TGTGCCAGCAGCGTAGTGGGGGGTGTGGCCGGGGAGCTGTTTTTT.

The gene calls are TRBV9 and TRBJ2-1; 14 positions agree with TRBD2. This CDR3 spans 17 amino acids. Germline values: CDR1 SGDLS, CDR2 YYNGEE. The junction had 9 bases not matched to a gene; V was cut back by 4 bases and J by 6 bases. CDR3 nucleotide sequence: TGTGCCAGCAGCTCGGGACTAGCGGGGGAGTCTGCCAATGAGCAGTTCTTC. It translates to CASSSGLAGESANEQFF.

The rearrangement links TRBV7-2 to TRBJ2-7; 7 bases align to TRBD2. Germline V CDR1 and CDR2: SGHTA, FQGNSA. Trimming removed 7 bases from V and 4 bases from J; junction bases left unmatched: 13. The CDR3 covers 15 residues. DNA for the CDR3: TGTGCCAGCAACCAAGGGCGGGAGAGGGGATACGAGCAGTACTTC. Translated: CASNQGRERGYEQYF.

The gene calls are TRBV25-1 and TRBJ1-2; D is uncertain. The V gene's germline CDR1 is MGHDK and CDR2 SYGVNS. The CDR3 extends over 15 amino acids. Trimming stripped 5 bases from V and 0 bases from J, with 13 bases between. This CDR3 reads CASSTDGLPNYGYTF. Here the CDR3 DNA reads TGTGCCAGCAGTACAGACGGTTTACCTAACTATGGCTACACCTTC.

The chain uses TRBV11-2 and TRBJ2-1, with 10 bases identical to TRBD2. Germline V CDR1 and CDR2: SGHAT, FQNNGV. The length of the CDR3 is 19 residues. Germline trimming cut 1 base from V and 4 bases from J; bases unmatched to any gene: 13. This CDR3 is CASSLVGASGRRVYNEQFF. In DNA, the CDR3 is TGTGCCAGCAGCTTAGTTGGCGCTAGCGGGAGAAGGGTGTACAATGAGCAGTTCTTC.

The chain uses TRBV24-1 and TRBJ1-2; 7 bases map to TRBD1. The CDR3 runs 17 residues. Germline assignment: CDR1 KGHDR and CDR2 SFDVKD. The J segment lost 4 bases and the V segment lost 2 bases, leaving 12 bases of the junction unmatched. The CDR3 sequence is CATSDSTGPSSFYGYTF. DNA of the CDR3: TGTGCCACCAGTGATTCGACAGGGCCATCCTCCTTCTATGGCTACACCTTC.

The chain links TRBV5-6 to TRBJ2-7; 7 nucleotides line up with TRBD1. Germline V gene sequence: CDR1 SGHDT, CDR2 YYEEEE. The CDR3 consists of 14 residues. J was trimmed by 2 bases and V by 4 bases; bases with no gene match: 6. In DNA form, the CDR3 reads TGTGCCAGCAGCCTCCCCGGGACAGCCTACGAGCAGTACTTC. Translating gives CASSLPGTAYEQYF.

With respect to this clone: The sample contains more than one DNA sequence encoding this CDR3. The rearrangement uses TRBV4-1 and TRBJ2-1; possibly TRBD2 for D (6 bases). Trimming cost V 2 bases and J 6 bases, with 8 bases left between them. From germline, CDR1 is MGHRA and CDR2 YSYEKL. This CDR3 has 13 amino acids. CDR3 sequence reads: CASSQYGSNEQFF. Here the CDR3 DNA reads TGCGCCAGCAGCCAATACGGGAGCAATGAGCAGTTCTTC.

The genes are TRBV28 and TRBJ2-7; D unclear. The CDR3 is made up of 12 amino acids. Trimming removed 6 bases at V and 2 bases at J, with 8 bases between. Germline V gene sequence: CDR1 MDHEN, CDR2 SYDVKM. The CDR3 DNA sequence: TGTGCCAGCAGCATTAGTGCCTACGAGCAGTACTTC. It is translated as CASSISAYEQYF.

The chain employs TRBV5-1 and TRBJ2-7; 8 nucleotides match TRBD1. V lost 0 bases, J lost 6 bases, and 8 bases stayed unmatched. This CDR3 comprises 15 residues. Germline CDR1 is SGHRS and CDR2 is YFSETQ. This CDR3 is CASSLGTGGLGEQYF. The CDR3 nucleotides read TGCGCCAGCAGCTTGGGTACAGGGGGTCTAGGCGAGCAGTACTTC.

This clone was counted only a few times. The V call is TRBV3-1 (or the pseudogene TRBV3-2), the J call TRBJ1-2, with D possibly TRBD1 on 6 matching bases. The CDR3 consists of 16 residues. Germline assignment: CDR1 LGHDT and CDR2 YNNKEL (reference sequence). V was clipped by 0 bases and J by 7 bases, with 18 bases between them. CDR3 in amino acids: CASSQDWGGASSGYTF. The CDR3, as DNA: TGTGCCAGCAGCCAAGATTGGGGGGGCGCATCAAGTGGCTACACCTTC.

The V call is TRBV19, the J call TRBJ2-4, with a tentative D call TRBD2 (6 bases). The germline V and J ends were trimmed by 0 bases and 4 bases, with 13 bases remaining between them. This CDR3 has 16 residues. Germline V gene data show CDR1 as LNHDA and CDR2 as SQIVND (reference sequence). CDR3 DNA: TGTGCCAGTAGTATAGATAGTACTAGCCGTAAAAACATTCAGTACTTC. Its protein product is CASSIDSTSRKNIQYF.

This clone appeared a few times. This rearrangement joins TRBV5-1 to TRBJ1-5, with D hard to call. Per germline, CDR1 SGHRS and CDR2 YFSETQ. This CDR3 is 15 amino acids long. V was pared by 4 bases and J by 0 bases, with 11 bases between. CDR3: CASSPTGYSNQPQHF. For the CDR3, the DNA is TGCGCCAGCAGCCCCACGGGGTATAGCAATCAGCCCCAGCATTTT.

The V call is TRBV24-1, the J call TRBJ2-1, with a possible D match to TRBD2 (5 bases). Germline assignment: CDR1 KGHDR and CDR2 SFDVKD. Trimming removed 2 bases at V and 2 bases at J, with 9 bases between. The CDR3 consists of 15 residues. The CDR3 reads CATSDSRRTYNEQFF. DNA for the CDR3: TGTGCCACCAGTGATTCTAGGAGGACCTACAATGAGCAGTTCTTC.

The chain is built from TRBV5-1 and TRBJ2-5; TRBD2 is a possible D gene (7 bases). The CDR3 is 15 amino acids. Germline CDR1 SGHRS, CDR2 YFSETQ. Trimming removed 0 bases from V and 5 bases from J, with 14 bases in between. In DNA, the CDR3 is TGCGCCAGCAGCTTGGGGGGGGGCCCAAAGGAGACCCAGTACTTC. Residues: CASSLGGGPKETQYF.

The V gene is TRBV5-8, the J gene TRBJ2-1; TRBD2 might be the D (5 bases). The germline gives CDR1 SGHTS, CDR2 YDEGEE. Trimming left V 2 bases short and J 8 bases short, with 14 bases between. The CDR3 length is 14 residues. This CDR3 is CASSFKADRDEQFF. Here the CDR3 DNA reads TGTGCCAGCAGCTTCAAAGCGGATCGCGATGAGCAGTTCTTC.

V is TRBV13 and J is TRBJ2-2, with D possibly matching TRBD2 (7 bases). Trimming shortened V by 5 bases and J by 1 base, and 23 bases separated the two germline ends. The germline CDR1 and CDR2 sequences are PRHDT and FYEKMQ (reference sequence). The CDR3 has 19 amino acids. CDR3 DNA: TGTGCCAGCAGCCGTCGTTGGACGGCAGCGGGACAGAACACCGGGGAGCTGTTTTTT. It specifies CASSRRWTAAGQNTGELFF.

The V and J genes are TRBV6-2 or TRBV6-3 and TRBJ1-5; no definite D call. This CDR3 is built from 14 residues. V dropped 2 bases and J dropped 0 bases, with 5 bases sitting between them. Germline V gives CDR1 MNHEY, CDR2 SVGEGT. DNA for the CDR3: TGTGCCAGCAGTTACATCAATAGCAATCAGCCCCAGCATTTT. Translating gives CASSYINSNQPQHF.

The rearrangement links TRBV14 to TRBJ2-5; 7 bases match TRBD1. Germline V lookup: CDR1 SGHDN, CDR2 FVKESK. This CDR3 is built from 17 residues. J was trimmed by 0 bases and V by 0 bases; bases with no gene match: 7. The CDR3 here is CASSQDSGTVYQETQYF. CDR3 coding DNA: TGTGCCAGCAGCCAAGATTCCGGGACAGTGTACCAAGAGACCCAGTACTTC.

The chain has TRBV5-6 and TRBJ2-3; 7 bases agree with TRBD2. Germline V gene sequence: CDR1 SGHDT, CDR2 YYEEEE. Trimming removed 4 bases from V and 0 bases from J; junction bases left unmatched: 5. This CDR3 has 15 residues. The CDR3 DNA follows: TGTGCCAGCAGCAACCCGGGACTAAGCACAGATACGCAGTATTTT. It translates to CASSNPGLSTDTQYF.